These 20 T cell receptor beta chains originate from one sample sequenced in a study of molecular identifiers for immune sequencing clone quantification. Using its own MiXCR run on the PCR reads, TCRdb lists one record per CDR3 protein. The table includes about 35,000 distinct CDR3 sequences, 15% to 20% detected once. Material: naive CD8+ T cells from blood, with Jurkat cell RNA spiked in. Sample subset: FACS-sorted CD8+CD4-CCR7+CD45RA+ naive T cells. Receptor source: a human donor in good health. Some libraries in this study had Jurkat cell RNA spiked in.

This clonotype appeared many times. This chain connects TRBV28 to TRBJ2-5, with TRBD1 matching over 7 bases. Germline-derived CDR1 and CDR2 are MDHEN and SYDVKM. The CDR3 covers 13 residues. J lost 4 bases, V lost 6 bases, and 5 bases had no gene match. In DNA form, the CDR3 reads TGTGCCAGCAGGACACAGGGGAGAGAGACCCAGTACTTC. Translating gives CASRTQGRETQYF. The entire variable domain, with the rest obtained from reference TRBV28 and TRBJ2-5, is as follows: DVKVTQSSRYLVKRTGEKVFLECVQDMDHENMFWYRQDPGLGLRLIYFSYDVKMKEKGDIPEGYSVSREKKERFSLILESASTNQTSMYLCASRTQGRETQYFGPGTRLLVL.

This clonotype was found many times. This chain connects TRBV6-1 to TRBJ1-1; possible D gene TRBD1, 5 bases. Trimming cost V 0 bases and J 10 bases, with 9 bases left between them. The CDR3 is made up of 12 amino acids. Per germline, CDR1 MNHNS and CDR2 SASEGT. CDR3 in DNA: TGTGCCAGCAGTGAAGCCCCCGGGGGAGCTTTCTTT. Translating gives CASSEAPGGAFF.

This clonotype has a handful of counts. One end of the junction is discordant with germline, which a read error may explain. The chain carries TRBV5-1 and TRBJ2-2; the match to TRBD2 covers 7 bases. The CDR3 spans 13 residues. The germline V gene has CDR1 SGHRS and CDR2 YFSETQ. The CDR3 spells CAALAENIGELFF. The CDR3 DNA is TGCGCCGCCCTAGCGGAGAACATCGGGGAGCTGTTTTTT.

This clonotype occurred many times. This rearrangement joins TRBV7-6 to TRBJ2-3; possible D gene TRBD1, 5 bases. V was pared by 5 bases and J by 3 bases, with 15 bases between. This CDR3 has 15 amino acids. Per the germline V gene, CDR1 is SGHVS and CDR2 is FNYEAQ. The CDR3 is CASSQQLRGTDTQYF. Here the CDR3 DNA reads TGTGCCAGCAGCCAGCAACTAAGGGGTACAGATACGCAGTATTTT.

The V call is TRBV5-1, the J call TRBJ1-5; D is undetermined. V was trimmed by 4 bases and J by 0 bases, leaving 17 bases between them. Germline values: CDR1 SGHRS, CDR2 YFSETQ. The CDR3 covers 17 residues. The CDR3 nucleotides read TGCGCCAGCAGCCCCCGAGCTGGGGTCTATAGCAATCAGCCCCAGCATTTT. Its protein is CASSPRAGVYSNQPQHF.

In this sample, this clonotype turned up a few times. The chain recombines TRBV14 with TRBJ2-5; D is undetermined. The germline V gene encodes CDR1 SGHDN and CDR2 FVKESK. This CDR3 region has 13 residues. Between the trimmed V and J ends, which lost 5 bases and 5 bases, there was a span of 12 bases. The CDR3 region has the DNA TGTGCCAGCAGCTTAGGGATACAGGAGACCCAGTACTTC. Amino acids: CASSLGIQETQYF. The entire variable domain, with the rest obtained from reference TRBV14 and TRBJ2-5, is as follows: EAGVTQFPSHSVIEKGQTVTLRCDPISGHDNLYWYRRVMGKEIKFLLHFVKESKQDESGMPNNRFLAERTGGTYSTLKVQPAELEDSGVYFCASSLGIQETQYFGPGTRLLVL.

In the case of this clonotype: This may be a read error: a much more frequent sequence differs by one nucleotide. This chain connects TRBV19 to TRBJ1-6; 10 bases fit TRBD1. J was trimmed by 11 bases and V by 3 bases; bases with no gene match: 7. Germline V CDR1 and CDR2: LNHDA, SQIVND (reference sequence). The CDR3 contains 15 residues. CDR3 residues: CASSIRDRGLPPLHF. CDR3 sequence (DNA): TGTGCCAGTAGTATTAGGGACAGGGGACTTCCACCCCTCCACTTT.

The CDR3 is CASSDRLAEYYEQYF. The CDR3 region has the DNA TGTGCCAGCAGTGATCGACTAGCGGAGTACTACGAGCAGTACTTC. The genes are TRBV6-1 and TRBJ2-7, with 9 bases fitting TRBD2. In germline, CDR1 is MNHNS, CDR2 SASEGT. The length of the CDR3 is 15 residues. Losses at the gene ends were 3 bases for V and 3 bases for J; bases not matched to a gene: 6.

As regards this clonotype: This may stem from a read error, because a much larger clone lies one nucleotide away. The V and J genes are TRBV6-2 or TRBV6-3 and TRBJ2-2; D gene ambiguous. The CDR3 covers 12 residues. Germline V CDR1 and CDR2: MNHEY, SVGEGT. Trimming took off 5 bases at V and 12 bases at J, with 13 bases between the two ends. CDR3 coding DNA: TGTGCCAGCAGTCTCGATACTGGGAAGCTGTTTTTT. Protein sequence: CASSLDTGKLFF.

This clonotype occurred many times. This chain connects TRBV20-1 to TRBJ2-3; D gene uncertain. Germline V gene lookup returns CDR1 DFQATT and CDR2 SNEGSKA (reference sequence). V was cut by 0 bases and J by 6 bases, with 10 bases left in between. This CDR3 contains 13 residues. The CDR3 coding sequence is TGCAGTGCTAGAGATGACCGGAAGGATACGCAGTATTTT. Translation gives CSARDDRKDTQYF.

With regard to this clonotype: Possible read error: a much larger clone is one base away. The rearrangement links TRBV27 to TRBJ2-7; tentative D call: TRBD2 (6 bases). Looked up from germline, CDR1 is MNHEY and CDR2 is SMNVEV (reference sequence). The CDR3 spans 13 residues. V lost 6 bases to trimming and J lost 6 bases, with 15 bases between them. The chain's CDR3 is CASRLSGPCEQYF. The CDR3 region has the DNA TGTGCCAGCAGACTCAGCGGGCCGTGCGAGCAGTACTTC.

This clonotype occurred many times. The chain recombines TRBV7-9 with TRBJ2-2; weak D call: TRBD1 (5 bases). V gave up 3 bases and J gave up 5 bases, with 13 bases separating them. The CDR3 length is 15 residues. Germline V lookup: CDR1 SEHNR, CDR2 FQNEAQ (reference sequence). The CDR3 spells CASSLGPAITGELFF. The DNA for the CDR3 is TGTGCCAGCAGCTTGGGGCCTGCCATTACCGGGGAGCTGTTTTTT.

This clonotype has a count of ten or more. J is TRBJ2-5 and V is TRBV25-1; TRBD2 agrees at 7 bases. The CDR3 consists of 19 residues. CDR1 and CDR2 (germline): MGHDK, SYGVNS. With V trimmed by 3 bases and J by 2 bases, 18 bases remained unmatched. CDR3 protein: CASSDPSLALHLLQETQYF. CDR3 bases: TGTGCCAGCAGTGATCCTTCACTAGCGCTCCACCTCCTACAAGAGACCCAGTACTTC.

This clonotype has a count of ten or more. The J gene is TRBJ2-5, the V gene TRBV13; tentative D call: TRBD1 (5 bases). With 5 bases removed from V and 1 base from J, the gap between germline ends came to 17 bases. Germline assignment: CDR1 PRHDT and CDR2 FYEKMQ (reference sequence). The CDR3 consists of 16 residues. The CDR3 protein is CASSPQLGASQETQYF. The CDR3 bases are TGTGCCAGCAGCCCTCAATTAGGGGCCTCCCAAGAGACCCAGTACTTC.

The rearrangement joins TRBV4-1 to TRBJ2-7; unclear D gene. CDR3 length equals 18 residues. Per germline, CDR1 MGHRA and CDR2 YSYEKL. Trimming stripped 1 base from V and 0 bases from J, with 19 bases between. In DNA, the CDR3 is TGCGCCAGCAGCCAAGTAGTGGGCGTTGGGTCAAGCTCCTACGAGCAGTACTTC. It encodes CASSQVVGVGSSSYEQYF.

With regard to this clonotype: An end of the junction differs from the germline gene, which may be a read error. V gene TRBV28 combines with J gene TRBJ2-1; D may be TRBD1 (6 bases). Germline V gene sequence: CDR1 MDHEN, CDR2 SYDVKM. The CDR3 sequence is 16 residues long. CDR3 DNA sequence: TGTGCCAGCGGTTTGAGGGACATCTTACCCTACAATGAGCAGTTCTTC. It translates to CASGLRDILPYNEQFF.

On this clonotype itself: With a much larger clone just one base away, this may be a read error. The chain recombines TRBV6-2 or TRBV6-3 with TRBJ2-7; possibly TRBD2 for D (7 bases). The CDR3 sequence is 13 residues long. CDR1 is MNHEY and CDR2 is SVGEGT in the germline V gene. CDR3 residues: CASSPRGGLERYF. For the CDR3, the DNA is TGTGCCAGCAGCCCTAGGGGGGGGCTCGAGCGGTACTTC.

In its sample, this clonotype was seen many times. V is TRBV24-1 and J is TRBJ2-2; maybe TRBD1 (5 bases). Trimming cost V 2 bases and J 1 base, with 7 bases left between them. Germline V gene sequence: CDR1 KGHDR, CDR2 SFDVKD. The CDR3 extends over 15 amino acids. CDR3 bases: TGTGCCACCAGTGATTCACAGGAGAACACCGGGGAGCTGTTTTTT. Its translation: CATSDSQENTGELFF.

The V call is TRBV4-1, the J call TRBJ2-3; D may be TRBD1 (6 bases). The CDR3 extends over 15 amino acids. In germline, CDR1 is MGHRA, CDR2 YSYEKL. Between the trimmed V and J ends, which lost 4 bases and 2 bases, there was a span of 13 bases. The CDR3 DNA is TGCGCCAGCAGCCGAGGAGGACAGTCCACAGATACGCAGTATTTT. Protein product: CASSRGGQSTDTQYF.

The sample holds a few counts of this clonotype. J is TRBJ2-6 and V is TRBV4-1, with a tentative D call TRBD2 (5 bases). Germline V gene lookup returns CDR1 MGHRA and CDR2 YSYEKL. Trimming stripped 1 base from V and 5 bases from J, with 12 bases between. The CDR3 loop spans 16 amino acids. CDR3 DNA: TGCGCCAGCAGCCAAGGGGAGCCAGCCTGGGCCAACGTCCTGACTTTC. Protein sequence: CASSQGEPAWANVLTF.